This T cell receptor (beta chain) was obtained from a study of identical twins. This CDR3 contains 13 residues. V dropped 4 bases and J dropped 5 bases, with 12 bases sitting between them. CDR1 ENHRY and CDR2 SYGVKD come from the germline V gene. One entry per CDR3 protein, called by TCRdb with MiXCR from the 5' RACE reads. The data contain roughly 1,500,000 distinct CDR3 sequences, about 31% of them singletons. This clonotype showed up just a few times. The specimen was cord blood. V usage is TRBV10-3 and J usage is TRBJ2-7; a possible D gene is TRBD2 (5 bases). The receptor comes from a newborn girl in good health. The CDR3 DNA is TGTGCCATCAGTGGGACGGGGATCAACGAGCAGTACTTC. This codes for CAISGTGINEQYF.